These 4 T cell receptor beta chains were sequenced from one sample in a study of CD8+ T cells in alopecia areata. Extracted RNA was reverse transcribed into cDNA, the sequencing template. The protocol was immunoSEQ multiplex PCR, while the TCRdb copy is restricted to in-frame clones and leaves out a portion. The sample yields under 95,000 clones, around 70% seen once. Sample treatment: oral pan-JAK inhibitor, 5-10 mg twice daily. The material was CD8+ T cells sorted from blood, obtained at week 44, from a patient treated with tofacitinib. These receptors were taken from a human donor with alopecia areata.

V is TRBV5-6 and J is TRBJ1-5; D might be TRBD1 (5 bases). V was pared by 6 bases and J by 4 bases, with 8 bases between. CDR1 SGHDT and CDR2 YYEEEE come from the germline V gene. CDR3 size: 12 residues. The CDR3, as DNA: TGTGCCAGCAAACGGGGGAATCAGCCCCAGCATTTT. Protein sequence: CASKRGNQPQHF.

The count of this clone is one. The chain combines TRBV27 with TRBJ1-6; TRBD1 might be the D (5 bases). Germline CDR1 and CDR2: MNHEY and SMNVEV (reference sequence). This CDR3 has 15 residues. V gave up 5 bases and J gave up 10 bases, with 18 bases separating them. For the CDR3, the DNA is TGTGCCAGCAGTAAACAGGTAGTAGGAATCTCACCCCTCCACTTT. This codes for CASSKQVVGISPLHF.

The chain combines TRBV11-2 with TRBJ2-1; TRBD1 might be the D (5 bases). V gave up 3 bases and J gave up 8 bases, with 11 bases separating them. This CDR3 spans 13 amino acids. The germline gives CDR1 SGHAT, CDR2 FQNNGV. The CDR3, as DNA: TGTGCCAGCAGCTTTGGGGCAGGGTATGAGCAGTTCTTC. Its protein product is CASSFGAGYEQFF.

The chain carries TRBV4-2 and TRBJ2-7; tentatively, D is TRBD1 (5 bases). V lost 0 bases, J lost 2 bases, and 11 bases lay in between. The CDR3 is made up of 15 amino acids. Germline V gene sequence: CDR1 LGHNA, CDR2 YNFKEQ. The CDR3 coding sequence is TGTGCCAGCAGCCAAGAACAGGTTGTGACCTACGAGCAGTACTTC. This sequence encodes CASSQEQVVTYEQYF.